The source of this T cell receptor (beta chain) is a study of siplizumab effects on memory and regulatory T cells. The protocol was immunoSEQ multiplex PCR, while the TCRdb copy is restricted to in-frame clones and leaves out a portion. The sample contains some 75,000 clones, 93% of which appear only once. The junction had 0 bases not matched to a gene; V was cut back by 1 base and J by 6 bases. This CDR3 contains 12 residues. Germline V gene data show CDR1 as MGHRA and CDR2 as YSYEKL. The source of this sequence is a human donor in good health. This rearrangement joins TRBV4-1 to TRBJ2-7; TRBD2 agrees at 7 bases. Sequenced sample: CD8+ T cells sorted from blood. The CDR3 coding sequence is TGCGCCAGCAGCCAAGGGGAGGGCGAGCAGTACTTC. Amino acid sequence: CASSQGEGEQYF.